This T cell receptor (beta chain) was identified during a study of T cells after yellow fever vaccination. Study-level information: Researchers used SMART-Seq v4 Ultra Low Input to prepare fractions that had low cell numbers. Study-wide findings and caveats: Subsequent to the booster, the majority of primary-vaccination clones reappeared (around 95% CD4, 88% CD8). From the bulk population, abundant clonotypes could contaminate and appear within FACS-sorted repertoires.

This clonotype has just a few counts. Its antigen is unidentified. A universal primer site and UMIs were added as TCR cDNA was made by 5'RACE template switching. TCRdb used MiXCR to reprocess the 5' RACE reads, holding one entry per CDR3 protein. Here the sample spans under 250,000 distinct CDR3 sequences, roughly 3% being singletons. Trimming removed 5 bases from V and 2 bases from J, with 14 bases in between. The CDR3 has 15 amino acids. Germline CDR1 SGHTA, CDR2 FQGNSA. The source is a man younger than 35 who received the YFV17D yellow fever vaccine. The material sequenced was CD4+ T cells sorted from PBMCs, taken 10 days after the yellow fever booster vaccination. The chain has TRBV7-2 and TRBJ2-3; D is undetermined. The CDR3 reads CASSEAPGSTDTQYF. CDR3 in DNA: TGTGCCAGCAGCGAAGCGCCCGGATCCACAGATACGCAGTATTTT. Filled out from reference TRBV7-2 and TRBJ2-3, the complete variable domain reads GAGVSQSPSNKVTEKGKDVELRCDPISGHTALYWYRQSLGQGLEFLIYFQGNSAPDKSGLPSDRFSAERTGGSVSTLTIQRTQQEDSAVYLCASSEAPGSTDTQYFGPGTRLTVL.